Listed below are T cell receptor beta chains from one sample, sequenced in a study of T cell responses to AZD1222 COVID-19 vaccine. Libraries were prepared by immunoSEQ multiplex PCR; TCRdb keeps only in-frame clonotypes and omits some of them. The data hold around 140,000 clones, with more than 90% observed a single time. The source material was peripheral blood, sampled 28 days after the second AZD1222 dose. The receptors derive from an adult who received the AZD1222 COVID-19 vaccine. CDR3s include the opening cysteine and the closing phenylalanine or tryptophan. Fields, in order: D gene, J gene, V gene, clone size, CDR3 DNA, CDR3 protein. The D gene is left open where the match is weak. Some rows mark clone size as missing; the rest say once, few, many or name a class of expanded clone.

D: NA
J: TRBJ2-2
V: TRBV7-3
size: NA
DNA: TGTGCCAGCTGCATAAGATTTCACCGGGCCAAGAGATCCACCGGGGAGCTGTTTTTT
CDR3: CASCIRFHRAKRSTGELFF

D: NA
J: TRBJ1-1
V: TRBV28
size: NA
DNA: TGTGCCACTCAAAGCGGGGTTTTGCCCTCGAGAGCTTTCTTT
CDR3: CATQSGVLPSRAFF

D: NA
J: TRBJ1-2
V: TRBV2
size: NA
DNA: TGTGCCAGCAGTGAGGGGCAGGGGATCGTCAGGGGCTACACCTTC
CDR3: CASSEGQGIVRGYTF

D: TRBD1
J: TRBJ1-2
V: TRBV5-1
size: NA
DNA: TGCGCCAGCAGCCTAAACAGGGGGAATAGCTATGGCTACACCTTC
CDR3: CASSLNRGNSYGYTF

D: NA
J: TRBJ1-5
V: TRBV9
size: NA
DNA: TGTGCCAGCAGCAAAACAGGGAGAGGGGTAGAACCCCAGCATTTT
CDR3: CASSKTGRGVEPQHF

D: NA
J: TRBJ2-3
V: TRBV18
size: NA
DNA: TGTGCCAGCTCTTTAGGAACCGCAGATACGCAGTATTTT
CDR3: CASSLGTADTQYF

D: TRBD1
J: TRBJ1-2
V: TRBV19
size: NA
DNA: TGTGCCAGTAGTATAGGGCTACAGGGGGGTAGAAGAGGCTACACCTTC
CDR3: CASSIGLQGGRRGYTF

D: NA
J: TRBJ1-2
V: TRBV2
size: NA
DNA: TGTGCCAGCAGTGAAGCGGCATATGGCTACACCTTC
CDR3: CASSEAAYGYTF

D: NA
J: TRBJ2-3
V: TRBV15
size: NA
DNA: TGTGCCACCAGCAGAGTAAGCACTCTAGCCACAGATACGCAGTATTTT
CDR3: CATSRVSTLATDTQYF

D: NA
J: TRBJ2-5
V: TRBV7-7
size: NA
DNA: TGTGCTAGCAGCTTGATACAGCGAGAACAAGAGACCCAGTACTTC
CDR3: CASSLIQREQETQYF

D: NA
J: TRBJ1-2
V: TRBV3-1/TRBV3-2
size: NA
DNA: TGTGCCAGCAGCGTAGGGGGTATGGGCTATGGCTACACCTTC
CDR3: CASSVGGMGYGYTF

D: NA
J: TRBJ1-1
V: TRBV3-1/TRBV3-2
size: NA
DNA: TGTGCCAGCAGCCAAGAAAAGGGGAAAGCTTTCTTT
CDR3: CASSQEKGKAFF

D: TRBD1
J: TRBJ1-4
V: TRBV5-4
size: NA
DNA: TGTGCCACCGGACAGGGCGGACGTTCTAATGAAAAACTGTTTTTT
CDR3: CATGQGGRSNEKLFF

D: NA
J: TRBJ2-2
V: TRBV7-9
size: once
DNA: TGTGCCAGCAGCTTAGTCGGGGAGCTGTTTTTT
CDR3: CASSLVGELFF

D: TRBD1
J: TRBJ2-5
V: TRBV2
size: NA
DNA: TGTGCCAGCAATGCACAAGGACAGGGGCAAGGAGAGACCCAGTACTTC
CDR3: CASNAQGQGQGETQYF

D: NA
J: TRBJ2-5
V: TRBV11-3
size: NA
DNA: TGTGCCAGCAGCTTGCCCACAACGACTAGAGAGACCCAGTACTTC
CDR3: CASSLPTTTRETQYF

D: TRBD1
J: TRBJ1-2
V: TRBV27
size: NA
DNA: TGTGCCAGCAGTTTGAAACAGGGGGCGGGAGTTGGAGGCTACACCTTC
CDR3: CASSLKQGAGVGGYTF

D: NA
J: TRBJ1-1
V: TRBV10-3
size: NA
DNA: TGTGCCATCACCGACCGATACTCTGAAGCTTTCTTT
CDR3: CAITDRYSEAFF

D: NA
J: TRBJ2-5
V: TRBV25-1
size: NA
DNA: TGTGCCAGCCTCCCCTGGGGCGTACAAGAGACCCAGTACTTC
CDR3: CASLPWGVQETQYF

D: NA
J: TRBJ1-3
V: TRBV11-2
size: NA
DNA: TGTGCCAGCAGCCTATTACAGGGAAGGACAAGGAACACCATATATTTT
CDR3: CASSLLQGRTRNTIYF

D: TRBD2
J: TRBJ2-5
V: TRBV4-1
size: NA
DNA: TGCGCCAGCAGCCTCGAACCCGCGAGGGGACTAGCGGGGGGGATTGACCAAGAGACCCAGTACTTC
CDR3: CASSLEPARGLAGGIDQETQYF

D: TRBD2
J: TRBJ2-7
V: TRBV6-5
size: NA
DNA: TGTGCCAGCAGACCTAGCGGGGGGGCGGGCTACGAGCAGTACTTC
CDR3: CASRPSGGAGYEQYF

D: TRBD1
J: TRBJ2-5
V: TRBV27
size: NA
DNA: TGTGCCAGCAGCTTCGGACAGGGTTTATCGGAGACCCAGTACTTC
CDR3: CASSFGQGLSETQYF

D: NA
J: TRBJ1-2
V: TRBV5-4
size: NA
DNA: TGTGCCAGCAGCTCCAAATCAACCGGACTGGCGGGGGGCTACACCTTC
CDR3: CASSSKSTGLAGGYTF

D: NA
J: TRBJ1-2
V: TRBV9
size: NA
DNA: TGTGCCAGCAGCGTAGATTCGGGGTTGGACTATGGCTACACCTTC
CDR3: CASSVDSGLDYGYTF

D: NA
J: TRBJ2-6
V: TRBV19
size: NA
DNA: TGTGCCAGCAGGACTGGTAGCTCTGGGGCCAACGTCCTGACTTTC
CDR3: CASRTGSSGANVLTF

D: NA
J: TRBJ1-2
V: TRBV5-6
size: NA
DNA: TGTGCCAGCAGCCCGTTTAGCGTCTATTATGGCTACACCTTC
CDR3: CASSPFSVYYGYTF

D: NA
J: TRBJ2-1
V: TRBV3-1/TRBV3-2
size: once
DNA: TGTGCCAGCAGCCAAGAGGGGGTGACTGGGGTGCAGTTCTTC
CDR3: CASSQEGVTGVQFF

D: NA
J: TRBJ1-2
V: TRBV7-9
size: NA
DNA: TGTGCCAGCAGTTCGCTGGGAGATGGCTACACCTTC
CDR3: CASSSLGDGYTF

D: NA
J: TRBJ2-7
V: TRBV5-4
size: NA
DNA: TGTGCCAGCAGCGACGAGAGTGGATATCTTAGCTCCTACGAGCAGTACTTC
CDR3: CASSDESGYLSSYEQYF

D: NA
J: TRBJ1-2
V: TRBV20-1
size: NA
DNA: TGCAGTGCTAATTGGGACTATGGCTACACCTTC
CDR3: CSANWDYGYTF

D: NA
J: TRBJ1-2
V: TRBV4-3
size: NA
DNA: TGCGCCAGCAGCCAAGAGACGGGGGAACGGGGCTACACCTTC
CDR3: CASSQETGERGYTF

D: NA
J: TRBJ1-6
V: TRBV19
size: NA
DNA: TGTGCCAGTAGTATTGAGGCGGGCCCCAATTCACCCCTCCACTTT
CDR3: CASSIEAGPNSPLHF

D: NA
J: TRBJ1-3
V: TRBV30
size: NA
DNA: TGTGCCTGTGGTGGGGCTGGAAACACCATATATTTT
CDR3: CACGGAGNTIYF